Sequencing of this T cell receptor (beta chain) was carried out in a study of cytomegalovirus exposure and HLA in healthy donors. Whole-study context: A previous analysis identified around 120 million unique TCR beta sequences derived from around 180 million T cells. Points from the study as a whole: A later analysis associated under 20,000 TCR beta sequences with HLA alleles at a 0.05 false discovery rate.

On this clone itself: Its antigen is as yet unknown.

Use of 60 Vbeta and 13 Jbeta primers characterized the PCR. The protocol was immunoSEQ multiplex PCR, while the TCRdb copy is restricted to in-frame clones and leaves out a portion. Among 99,000 or so clones listed, over 70% were seen once. The CDR3 has 14 amino acids. Trimming removed 0 bases from V and 9 bases from J, with 9 bases in between. Germline loops: CDR1 SGHAT, CDR2 FQNNGV. This chain joins TRBV11-2 and TRBJ1-6, with a possible D match to TRBD1 (6 bases). Sequenced: PBMCs. The clonotype was recovered from a middle-aged man in good health and CMV-seronegative. The CDR3 sequence: CASSLERGSSPLHF. Here the CDR3 DNA reads TGTGCCAGCAGCTTAGAGAGGGGGAGTTCACCCCTCCACTTT.